The 18 T cell receptor beta chains given below trace back to one sample, sequenced in a study of sequential checkpoint blockade in melanoma. TCRdb's table, derived via immunoSEQ multiplex PCR, lists solely in-frame clones and lacks some. The sample carries some 12,000 clones, 75% to 80% recorded once. This sample's treatment: randomized to nivolumab then ipilimumab (arm A) or the reverse (arm B). Sequenced material: CD8+ T cells sorted from blood (inferred from file names), taken from a patient given nivolumab and ipilimumab in sequence. The source of these receptors is a human donor with melanoma.

The J gene is TRBJ1-1, the V gene TRBV27; D not certain. CDR1 MNHEY and CDR2 SMNVEV come from the germline V gene (reference sequence). V dropped 8 bases and J dropped 0 bases, with 13 bases sitting between them. The CDR3 length is 14 residues. The CDR3 here is CASGRPALNTEAFF. The CDR3 DNA follows: TGTGCCAGCGGGCGACCGGCCTTGAACACTGAAGCTTTCTTT.

This chain uses TRBV27 with TRBJ2-7; D unclear. Trimming cost V 3 bases and J 5 bases, with 14 bases left between them. The germline V gene encodes CDR1 MNHEY and CDR2 SMNVEV (reference sequence). This CDR3 has 14 residues. CDR3 sequence (DNA): TGTGCCAGCAGTTTCGCACAGCCGCCTAACGAGCAGTACTTC. Amino acids: CASSFAQPPNEQYF.

The chain is built from TRBV18 and TRBJ2-1; 8 bases are shared with TRBD1. Germline V CDR1 and CDR2: KGHSH, LQKENI. There are 14 residues in the CDR3. V shed 2 bases, J shed 8 bases, and the junction held 5 bases outside the gene matches. This CDR3 is CASSPFDRGDEQFF. CDR3 DNA sequence: TGTGCCAGCTCACCATTTGACAGGGGCGATGAGCAGTTCTTC.

This clone is medium-sized in the sample. The chain is built from TRBV29-1 and TRBJ2-7; 7 nucleotides match TRBD1. The germline gives CDR1 SQVTM, CDR2 ANQGSEA. V gave up 2 bases and J gave up 5 bases; unmatched junction bases: 15. This CDR3 is 16 amino acids long. For the CDR3, the DNA is TGCAGCGTTGAACCACTCAGGAGCGACAGGGCGAACGAGCAGTACTTC. It specifies CSVEPLRSDRANEQYF.

The chain links TRBV6-5 to TRBJ2-1; D is possibly TRBD1 (6 bases). This CDR3 is built from 12 residues. V shed 7 bases and J shed 10 bases, with 14 bases lying between them. Germline lookup yields CDR1 MNHEY and CDR2 SVGAGI. CDR3 loop: CASNNRGKEQFF. CDR3 nucleotides: TGTGCCAGCAACAATAGGGGGAAAGAGCAGTTCTTC.

J is TRBJ2-7 and V is TRBV4-1; 8 bases align to TRBD1. V shed 3 bases, J shed 5 bases, and the junction held 12 bases outside the gene matches. The CDR3 sequence is 16 residues long. Germline V lookup: CDR1 MGHRA, CDR2 YSYEKL. The CDR3 region is CASSHRTGHELDEQYF. DNA for the CDR3: TGCGCCAGCAGCCATAGGACAGGGCACGAGTTGGACGAGCAGTACTTC.

The chain links TRBV29-1 to TRBJ2-7, with 8 bases lining up with TRBD1. This CDR3 has 15 residues. V dropped 2 bases and J dropped 6; count of bases not matched to a gene: 12. Germline lookup yields CDR1 SQVTM and CDR2 ANQGSEA. CDR3 in DNA: TGCAGCGTTGAACGGCGGACAGGGCGTCTCTCCGAGCAGTACTTC. Protein: CSVERRTGRLSEQYF.

The chain employs TRBV30 and TRBJ1-2; TRBD1 matches 9 bases. Germline trimming cut 2 bases from V and 8 bases from J; bases unmatched to any gene: 3. The CDR3 has 12 residues. Germline loops: CDR1 GTSNPN, CDR2 SVGIG (reference sequence). The CDR3 DNA reads TGTGCCTGGAGTCGGACAGGGGAAGGCTACACCTTC. Encoded protein: CAWSRTGEGYTF.

DNA for the CDR3: TGTGCCAGCAGCTTACTTGCGACAGGGGGTCAGCCCCAGCATTTT. It codes for CASSLLATGGQPQHF. J is TRBJ1-5 and V is TRBV7-8; 9 nucleotides match TRBD1. The CDR3 has 15 amino acids. J was trimmed by 6 bases and V by 2 bases; bases with no gene match: 5. CDR1 and CDR2 from the germline V gene are SGHVS and FQNEAQ.

This clone appeared once. The rearrangement uses TRBV5-4 and TRBJ2-5; D possibly corresponds to TRBD2 (6 bases). With 3 bases removed from V and 5 bases from J, the gap between germline ends came to 17 bases. Germline V gene data show CDR1 as SGHNT and CDR2 as YYREEE (reference sequence). The CDR3 spans 15 residues. The CDR3 reads CASSSGTEGVETQYF. CDR3 nucleotide sequence: TGTGCCAGCAGCTCCGGGACGGAGGGAGTCGAGACCCAGTACTTC.

The rearrangement joins TRBV2 to TRBJ2-3; 11 nucleotides agree with TRBD2. In germline, CDR1 is SNHLY, CDR2 FYNNEI. This CDR3 comprises 16 residues. Germline trimming cut 7 bases from V and 6 bases from J; bases unmatched to any gene: 12. CDR3 in amino acids: CASNGRSGGARDTQYF. CDR3 bases: TGTGCCAGCAACGGACGTAGCGGGGGGGCCCGGGATACGCAGTATTTT.

This clone was observed a single time. The rearrangement uses TRBV28 and TRBJ2-7, with TRBD1 identical over 7 bases. The CDR3 has 13 amino acids. CDR1 and CDR2 (germline): MDHEN, SYDVKM. V lost 6 bases to trimming and J lost 3 bases; unmatched junction nucleotides: 5. CDR3 bases: TGTGCCAGCAGAATACGGGACAGCTACGAGCAGTACTTC. This encodes CASRIRDSYEQYF.

The chain joins TRBV29-1 to TRBJ2-5; a possible D gene is TRBD1 (6 bases). Trimming removed 0 bases at V and 4 bases at J, with 18 bases between. The CDR3 has 16 residues. Germline-derived CDR1 and CDR2 are SQVTM and ANQGSEA. In nucleotides, the CDR3 is TGCAGCGTTGAAGAAACACAGGGCGCCCCAGTAGAGACCCAGTACTTC. Its protein product is CSVEETQGAPVETQYF.

The V and J genes are TRBV7-2 and TRBJ2-7, with 7 bases fitting TRBD2. The germline V gene has CDR1 SGHTA and CDR2 FQGNSA. This CDR3 spans 14 amino acids. The V segment lost 4 bases and the J segment 3 bases; nucleotides outside the gene matches: 6. In nucleotides, the CDR3 is TGTGCCAGCAGCTCCCGGGACTACAGCTACGAGCAGTACTTC. This encodes CASSSRDYSYEQYF.

The chain employs TRBV7-9 and TRBJ2-7; 9 nucleotides align to TRBD2. Germline loops: CDR1 SEHNR, CDR2 FQNEAQ (reference sequence). Trimming cost V 4 bases and J 4 bases; bases outside gene matches: 11. This CDR3 is built from 16 residues. CDR3 sequence: CASSWRETSGEYEQYF. The CDR3 nucleotides read TGTGCCAGCAGCTGGAGAGAGACTAGCGGAGAGTACGAGCAGTACTTC.

The rearrangement joins TRBV4-1 to TRBJ2-2; D is perhaps TRBD2 (5 bases). Germline V CDR1 and CDR2: MGHRA, YSYEKL. V was shortened by 8 bases and J by 4 bases, with 14 bases between the two germline ends. This CDR3 contains 14 residues. The CDR3 DNA sequence: TGCGCCAGCTCTGTCCGGGCGGGCACCGGGGAGCTGTTTTTT. This encodes CASSVRAGTGELFF.

This chain links TRBV4-3 with TRBJ2-7, with TRBD2 matching over 13 bases. The CDR3 is 19 residues long. J gave up 4 bases and V 1 base, and 13 bases lay outside the gene matches. Germline V gene sequence: CDR1 LGHNA, CDR2 YSLEER. This CDR3 is CASSQVARLAGGGVYEQYF. CDR3 DNA sequence: TGCGCCAGCAGCCAAGTTGCGAGACTAGCGGGAGGAGGGGTATACGAGCAGTACTTC.

The chain has TRBV19 and TRBJ2-7, with 8 nucleotides matching TRBD1. Trimming removed 6 bases from V and 1 base from J; junction bases left unmatched: 5. The CDR3 length is 14 residues. Per germline, CDR1 LNHDA and CDR2 SQIVND (reference sequence). The CDR3 protein is CASSTGTGSYEQYF. Written as DNA, the CDR3 is TGTGCCAGTAGCACCGGGACAGGTTCCTACGAGCAGTACTTC.